This TCR beta chain was recovered during a study of yellow fever vaccine responses in identical twins. About this clonotype itself: Its antigen is undetermined.

In TCRdb, the RT-PCR reads were re-called with MiXCR into one record per CDR3 protein. The table has about 3,500 distinct CDR3 sequences, 70% to 90% seen once. Study results and limitations: Twin vaccine T cell responses reportedly seemed partly convergent, partly personalized.

CDR1 is SGHRS, CDR2 YFSETQ, per germline. The CDR3 totals 16 residues. Between the trimmed V and J ends, which lost 2 bases and 0 bases, there was a span of 9 bases. The origin of this receptor is a woman under 30 who received the yellow fever vaccine. This rearrangement joins TRBV5-1 to TRBJ2-6; D is perhaps TRBD1 (5 bases). This specimen consisted of T cells from blood (PBMCs), unsorted or a sorted subset (not recorded which), obtained before or after yellow fever vaccination (not recorded which). CDR3 bases: TGCGCCAGCAGCTTACAGGTGTCCTCTGGGGCCAACGTCCTGACTTTC. Translation gives CASSLQVSSGANVLTF.